This TCR beta chain was identified during a study of blood T cell repertoires in COVID-19. Study-level information: From the United States, Italy and Spain came samples of acute and convalescent COVID-19. T cells, B-cell-depleted T cells, or PBMCs supplied cDNA or gDNA.

How the authors handled the data: Estimated nucleated cell counts came from reference gene primer amplification. Method: immunoSEQ multiplex PCR; TCRdb's copy keeps in-frame clones and lacks some. That table furnishes V, J and clone size, whereas the DNA furnished D and trimming. The data hold about 26,000 clones, with roughly 90% observed a single time. The CDR3 loop spans 13 amino acids. The ends lost 6 bases at V and 2 bases at J; junction bases unmatched: 5. CDR1 is SQVTM and CDR2 is ANQGSEA in the germline V gene. The sample taken for sequencing was peripheral blood. The TCR was taken from a human donor in a cohort sampled during active COVID-19. The genes are TRBV29-1 and TRBJ1-2; 8 positions match TRBD1. The CDR3 nucleotides read TGCAGCGTGGGACAGGTCAGAAACTATGGCTACACCTTC. Protein product: CSVGQVRNYGYTF. Looking up the rest from reference TRBV29-1 and TRBJ1-2 gives the full variable domain: SAVISQKPSRDICQRGTSLTIQCQVDSQVTMMFWYRQQPGQSLTLIATANQGSEATYESGFVIDKFPISRPNLTFSTLTVSNMSPEDSSIYLCSVGQVRNYGYTFGSGTRLTVV.